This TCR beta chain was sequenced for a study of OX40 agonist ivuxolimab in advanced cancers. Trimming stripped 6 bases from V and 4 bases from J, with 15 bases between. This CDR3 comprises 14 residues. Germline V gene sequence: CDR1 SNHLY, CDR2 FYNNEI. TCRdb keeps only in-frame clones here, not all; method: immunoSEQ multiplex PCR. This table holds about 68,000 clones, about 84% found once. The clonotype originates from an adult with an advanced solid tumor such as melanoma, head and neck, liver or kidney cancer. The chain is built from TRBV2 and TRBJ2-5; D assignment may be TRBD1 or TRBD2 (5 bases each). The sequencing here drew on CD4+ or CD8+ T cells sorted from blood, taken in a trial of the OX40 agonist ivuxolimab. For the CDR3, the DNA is TGTGCCAGCAGGGGACGGGGTTACTTAGAGACCCAGTACTTC. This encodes CASRGRGYLETQYF. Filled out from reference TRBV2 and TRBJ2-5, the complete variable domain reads EPEVTQTPSHQVTQMGQEVILRCVPISNHLYFYWYRQILGQKVEFLVSFYNNEISEKSEIFDDQFSVERPDGSNFTLKIRSTKLEDSAMYFCASRGRGYLETQYFGPGTRLLVL.